This TCR beta chain appears in the sequencing data of a study of shared clonotypes between healthy human individuals. V was pared by 4 bases and J by 2 bases, with 16 bases between. Germline assignment: CDR1 SGDLS and CDR2 YYNGEE. This CDR3 spans 16 amino acids. Under the authors' procedure: For the immunoSEQ data, sequences were junction-only without quality scores, so filtering differed. Data came from immunoSEQ multiplex PCR; TCRdb stores just in-frame clones and leaves some out. The V and J calls and the clone size are those of that table, but D and trimming were determined from the DNA. Here the sample spans 2 million to 2.5 million clones, 93% being singletons. A CD45RA+ naive subset and a CD45RA-negative memory subset were split from CD4+ cells.

This receptor was taken from a man between 18 and 29 years old in good health. Some clones in this sample may be carry-over from other donors' samples. The chain uses TRBV9 and TRBJ2-1; maybe TRBD2 (5 bases). The sequencing input was naive CD4+ T cells from PBMCs. Subset described: CD45RA+ positively selected. CDR3: CASSRQGLPTYNEQFF. The DNA of the CDR3 is TGTGCCAGCAGCCGTCAAGGACTCCCCACCTACAATGAGCAGTTCTTC.